Shown below are 30 T cell receptor beta chains from a single sample sequenced in a study of blood T cell repertoires in COVID-19 (dated by TCRdb to 2019 to 2021). The library was made by the immunoSEQ multiplex PCR assay. TCRdb carries this immuneACCESS record with in-frame sequences only. Its versions omit some clonotypes, under half of them owing to an unresolved V gene in the studies checked, with the rest unexplained. The sample table shows around 63,000 clones, and about 90% are seen once. Clones ranked in the top ten supply around 6.3% of the sample. The sample was peripheral blood. All receptors come from a man between 60 and 75 years old with acute or convalescent COVID-19.

The rearrangement links TRBV3-1 (or the pseudogene TRBV3-2) to TRBJ1-3; 11 nucleotides line up with TRBD1. The CDR3 loop spans 15 amino acids. With V trimmed by 3 bases and J by 2 bases, 0 bases remained unmatched. Per germline, CDR1 LGHDT and CDR2 YNNKEL (reference sequence). The CDR3 region is CASSQGQGAGNTIYF. CDR3 sequence (DNA): TGTGCCAGCAGCCAGGGACAGGGGGCTGGAAACACCATATATTTT.

This clone was recorded only once. The chain uses TRBV7-9 and TRBJ1-2; perhaps TRBD1 as D (6 bases). The ends were cut back, 0 bases at V and 5 bases at J, with 10 bases in the middle. CDR3 size: 14 residues. CDR1 is SEHNR, CDR2 FQNEAQ, per germline (reference sequence). Written as DNA, the CDR3 is TGTGCCAGCAGCTTAGCGCAGGGGCCGTATGGCTACACCTTC. Encoded protein: CASSLAQGPYGYTF. The variable domain in full, completed from reference TRBV7-9 and TRBJ1-2, reads DTGVSQNPRHKITKRGQNVTFRCDPISEHNRLYWYRQTLGQGPEFLTYFQNEAQLEKSRLLSDRFSAERPKGSFSTLEIQRTEQGDSAMYLCASSLAQGPYGYTFGSGTRLTVV.

This CDR3 reads CAWRATGRVYGYTF. The CDR3 DNA follows: TGTGCCTGGAGGGCGACAGGCCGAGTCTATGGCTACACCTTC. This chain joins TRBV30 and TRBJ1-2; perhaps TRBD1 as D (6 bases). This CDR3 has 14 residues. CDR1 and CDR2 (germline): GTSNPN, SVGIG (reference sequence). V gave up 3 bases and J gave up 4 bases, with 15 bases separating them.

The gene calls are TRBV24-1 and TRBJ1-5; D remains unclear. V lost 3 bases and J lost 5, with 13 bases in between. This CDR3 is built from 15 residues. Germline V CDR1 and CDR2: KGHDR, SFDVKD. The chain's CDR3 is CATSDPRQGHQPQHF. The DNA of the CDR3 is TGTGCCACCAGTGATCCCAGGCAAGGCCATCAGCCCCAGCATTTT.

V and J are TRBV11-3 and TRBJ2-1; D unclear. This CDR3 is built from 15 residues. Germline-derived CDR1 and CDR2 are SGHNT and YENEEA. Trimming removed 3 bases at V and 0 bases at J, with 9 bases between. CDR3: CASSFAGSSYNEQFF. The CDR3 DNA follows: TGTGCCAGCAGCTTCGCTGGCAGCTCCTACAATGAGCAGTTCTTC.

The rearrangement links TRBV15 to TRBJ1-4; TRBD1 is a possible D gene (5 bases). The CDR3 has 17 residues. Germline-derived CDR1 and CDR2 are LNHNV and YYDKDF (reference sequence). V lost 1 base, J lost 4 bases, and 16 bases lay in between. The CDR3 is CATSRAPGEGLNEKLFF. The CDR3 DNA reads TGTGCCACCAGCAGAGCCCCGGGGGAGGGCCTTAATGAAAAACTGTTTTTT.

CDR3 amino acids: CASSSFVRERETQYF. CDR3 in DNA: TGTGCCAGCAGCTCTTTCGTCCGGGAGAGGGAGACCCAGTACTTC. V is TRBV7-2 and J is TRBJ2-5, with D tentatively TRBD2 (6 bases). The V gene lost 4 bases and the J gene lost 5 bases, with 17 bases spanning the gap. Germline assignment: CDR1 SGHTA and CDR2 FQGNSA. CDR3 size: 15 residues.

In DNA form, the CDR3 reads TGTGCCAGCAGTGAAGCCGGCCGGACTCCTCTGGGGTACGAGCAGTACTTC. Its protein is CASSEAGRTPLGYEQYF. The gene calls are TRBV2 and TRBJ2-7, with a weak D call TRBD2 (5 bases). Germline V CDR1 and CDR2: SNHLY, FYNNEI. The CDR3 runs 17 residues. The V end was cut by 0 bases, the J end by 4 bases, with 19 bases between.

This clone was seen more than once but under ten times. The chain's CDR3 is CASSEQGMNTEAFF. CDR3 DNA sequence: TGTGCCAGCAGTGAACAGGGGATGAACACTGAAGCTTTCTTT. The V gene is TRBV2, the J gene TRBJ1-1, with a tentative D call TRBD1 (6 bases). CDR1 and CDR2 (germline): SNHLY, FYNNEI. V gave up 2 bases and J gave up 0 bases, with 7 bases separating them. The CDR3 loop spans 14 amino acids.

The chain uses TRBV5-5 and TRBJ1-6, with D possibly TRBD1 on 5 matching bases. The CDR3 loop spans 16 amino acids. Per germline, CDR1 SGHKS and CDR2 YYEKEE (reference sequence). V was trimmed by 0 bases and J by 3 bases, leaving 10 bases between them. DNA of the CDR3: TGTGCCAGCAGCTTGGCGGCGGGGGTCTATAATTCACCCCTCCACTTT. It specifies CASSLAAGVYNSPLHF.

This clone appeared once. The chain combines TRBV4-3 with TRBJ2-2, with a possible D match to TRBD1 (5 bases). Germline CDR1 is LGHNA and CDR2 is YSLEER. V was clipped by 1 base and J by 4 bases, with 10 bases between them. CDR3 length equals 15 residues. CDR3 loop: CASSQGTFSTGELFF. Here the CDR3 DNA reads TGCGCCAGCAGCCAAGGGACATTTAGCACCGGGGAGCTGTTTTTT.

The J gene is TRBJ2-2, the V gene TRBV7-8; 9 bases align to TRBD2. The germline CDR1 and CDR2 sequences are SGHVS and FQNEAQ. The CDR3 length is 18 residues. V shed 1 base and J 3 bases; nucleotides not matched to a gene: 9. CDR3 residues: CASSLGWRGGPDTGELFF. For the CDR3, the DNA is TGTGCCAGCAGCTTAGGGTGGCGGGGGGGCCCGGACACCGGGGAGCTGTTTTTT.

In this sample, this clone turned up a few times. The J gene is TRBJ1-6, the V gene TRBV2; D might be TRBD1 (6 bases). CDR1 and CDR2 from the germline V gene are SNHLY and FYNNEI. The CDR3 consists of 18 residues. The V end was cut by 4 bases, the J end by 2 bases, with 18 bases between. The CDR3 spells CASSGKNRAAAYNSPLHF. For the CDR3, the DNA is TGTGCCAGCAGTGGAAAGAACAGGGCGGCCGCCTATAATTCACCCCTCCACTTT. Filled out from reference TRBV2 and TRBJ1-6, the complete variable domain reads EPEVTQTPSHQVTQMGQEVILRCVPISNHLYFYWYRQILGQKVEFLVSFYNNEISEKSEIFDDQFSVERPDGSNFTLKIRSTKLEDSAMYFCASSGKNRAAAYNSPLHFGNGTRLTVT.

This clone was seen a single time. The genes are TRBV7-2 and TRBJ2-7, with 7 bases that match TRBD2. The CDR3 has 16 amino acids. The germline V gene encodes CDR1 SGHTA and CDR2 FQGNSA. V was clipped by 2 bases and J by 0 bases; unmatched bases: 7. The CDR3 DNA reads TGTGCCAGCAGCTTAAATCTTGGCGGGAGCTCCTACGAGCAGTACTTC. It encodes CASSLNLGGSSYEQYF.

This clone has a handful of counts. This chain links TRBV7-2 with TRBJ1-2; weak D call: TRBD1 (6 bases). From germline, CDR1 is SGHTA and CDR2 FQGNSA. CDR3 length: 14 residues. V lost 4 bases to trimming and J lost 4 bases, with 13 bases between them. DNA of the CDR3: TGTGCCAGCAGCTCCCAGGGGCTTACCTATGGCTACACCTTC. It is translated as CASSSQGLTYGYTF.

The gene calls are TRBV19 and TRBJ2-1; D possibly corresponds to TRBD2 (5 bases). V dropped 7 bases and J dropped 8 bases, with 21 bases sitting between them. Per the germline V gene, CDR1 is LNHDA and CDR2 is SQIVND (reference sequence). CDR3 length: 15 residues. The DNA of the CDR3 is TGTGCCAGTAAATCCTCCGGGAACACCTGGGATGAGCAGTTCTTC. Translated: CASKSSGNTWDEQFF.

The J gene is TRBJ2-4, the V gene TRBV2; D is perhaps TRBD2 (6 bases). V gave up 1 base and J gave up 13 bases, with 14 bases separating them. Germline loops: CDR1 SNHLY, CDR2 FYNNEI. The CDR3 totals 13 residues. Here the CDR3 DNA reads TGTGCCAGCAGTGAAGGGCTTGGCGGGGTACAGTACTTC. Amino acids: CASSEGLGGVQYF.

This chain uses TRBV5-5 with TRBJ2-1; 7 bases align to TRBD1. Unmatched junction bases numbered 12, after V lost 7 bases and J lost 5 bases. CDR1 and CDR2 from the germline V gene are SGHKS and YYEKEE (reference sequence). CDR3 length: 15 amino acids. CDR3 residues: CASDLAVGQHNEQFF. Here the CDR3 DNA reads TGTGCCAGCGATTTGGCGGTGGGACAGCACAATGAGCAGTTCTTC.

This rearrangement joins TRBV9 to TRBJ2-6, with 10 bases lining up with TRBD1. J lost 4 bases, V lost 1 base, and 8 bases had no gene match. The germline CDR1 and CDR2 sequences are SGDLS and YYNGEE. The CDR3 totals 18 residues. For the CDR3, the DNA is TGTGCCAGCAGCGTATGGGGGACAGGGGTGGCCGGGGCCAACGTCCTGACTTTC. It is translated as CASSVWGTGVAGANVLTF.

V gene TRBV3-1 (or the pseudogene TRBV3-2) combines with J gene TRBJ2-1; 8 bases align to TRBD1. Trimming took 5 bases from V and 0 from J; bases not matched to a gene: 3. Germline lookup yields CDR1 LGHDT and CDR2 YNNKEL (reference sequence). The CDR3 is 15 residues long. CDR3 region: CASSSDRVSYNEQFF. CDR3 bases: TGTGCCAGCAGCTCGGACAGGGTCTCCTACAATGAGCAGTTCTTC.

V gene TRBV3-1 (or the pseudogene TRBV3-2) combines with J gene TRBJ2-5, with 7 bases aligning to TRBD1. Germline V gene sequence: CDR1 LGHDT, CDR2 YNNKEL (reference sequence). CDR3 length: 15 amino acids. V lost 2 bases to trimming and J lost 3 bases; unmatched junction nucleotides: 6. The CDR3 is CASSQSIDREETQYF. The CDR3 nucleotides read TGTGCCAGCAGCCAATCAATTGACAGGGAAGAGACCCAGTACTTC.

The gene calls are TRBV3-1 (or the pseudogene TRBV3-2) and TRBJ1-2; no firm D call. The germline CDR1 and CDR2 sequences are LGHDT and YNNKEL (reference sequence). The CDR3 covers 14 residues. Trimming removed 4 bases at V and 6 bases at J, with 15 bases between. CDR3 region: CASSPVSNFDGYTF. The DNA for the CDR3 is TGTGCCAGCAGCCCAGTTTCCAATTTTGATGGCTACACCTTC.

A single count supports this clone. The chain employs TRBV11-2 and TRBJ2-3; D call uncertain. Germline assignment: CDR1 SGHAT and CDR2 FQNNGV. This CDR3 region has 13 residues. The germline V and J ends were trimmed by 3 bases and 6 bases, with 10 bases remaining between them. DNA for the CDR3: TGTGCCAGCAGCTTTTTCTCTCAGGATACGCAGTATTTT. Amino acid sequence: CASSFFSQDTQYF.

V and J are TRBV24-1 and TRBJ2-5; TRBD2 matches at 8 bases. Germline CDR1 and CDR2: KGHDR and SFDVKD. V trimming: 4 bases; J trimming: 5 bases; junction bases outside the gene matches: 8. The CDR3 loop spans 15 amino acids. CDR3 bases: TGTGCCACCAGTGACGCGGCGGGGGGCCGTGAGACCCAGTACTTC. Protein: CATSDAAGGRETQYF.

The rearrangement uses TRBV24-1 and TRBJ1-2, with D possibly matching TRBD1 (5 bases). Germline V CDR1 and CDR2: KGHDR, SFDVKD. CDR3 size: 13 residues. Trimming removed 3 bases from V and 3 bases from J, with 7 bases in between. CDR3 sequence (DNA): TGTGCCACCAGTGATACAGGTGACTATGGCTACACCTTC. Translating it yields CATSDTGDYGYTF.

This chain joins TRBV27 and TRBJ1-2, with 9 bases fitting TRBD1. Germline V gives CDR1 MNHEY, CDR2 SMNVEV (reference sequence). Trimming removed 4 bases from V and 8 bases from J; junction bases left unmatched: 11. The CDR3 is 15 amino acids. DNA for the CDR3: TGTGCCAGCAGTTCTGCCGCCGGGACAGGGAACGGCTACACCTTC. This translates into CASSSAAGTGNGYTF.

This rearrangement joins TRBV14 to TRBJ1-1; possibly TRBD1 for D (5 bases). V lost 0 bases and J 3 bases, leaving 14 bases between the germline ends. The V gene's germline CDR1 is SGHDN and CDR2 FVKESK. The CDR3 is 16 residues long. CDR3 DNA: TGTGCCAGCAGCCAAGATCAGGGCCTCTCGTACACTGAAGCTTTCTTT. The encoded protein is CASSQDQGLSYTEAFF.

This chain links TRBV6-2 or TRBV6-3 with TRBJ1-1; 8 bases fit TRBD1. The germline V gene encodes CDR1 MNHEY and CDR2 SVGEGT. Trimming took 5 bases from V and 7 from J; bases not matched to a gene: 9. The CDR3 runs 14 residues. The CDR3 DNA follows: TGTGCCAGCAGTCTTACAGGGGGGAAATTTGAAGCTTTCTTT. Its protein product is CASSLTGGKFEAFF.

The chain joins TRBV20-1 to TRBJ1-2; TRBD1 matches 11 bases. Unmatched junction bases numbered 7, after V lost 3 bases and J lost 4 bases. Germline CDR1 reads DFQATT; CDR2 reads SNEGSKA (reference sequence). The CDR3 runs to 15 residues. The CDR3: CSASAGTGGAYGYTF. In nucleotides, the CDR3 is TGCAGTGCTAGTGCCGGGACAGGGGGGGCCTATGGCTACACCTTC.

This clone turned up a few times. This chain uses TRBV11-2 with TRBJ1-1; TRBD1 might be the D (6 bases). The ends were cut back, 5 bases at V and 3 bases at J, with 13 bases in the middle. The CDR3 runs 14 residues. Per the germline V gene, CDR1 is SGHAT and CDR2 is FQNNGV. The CDR3 DNA follows: TGTGCCAGCAGCCCGACCACAGGGTACACTGAAGCTTTCTTT. It is translated as CASSPTTGYTEAFF.